The present TCR beta chain was sequenced within a study of T cells in Graves' hyperthyroidism and ophthalmopathy. The study's findings and limits: Researchers found most expanded thyroid clonotypes above 0.001 in blood as well.

For the diagnoses, clinical symptoms, serum thyroxine and TRAb, thyroid ultrasound and orbital computed tomography were used. The CDR3 is made up of 14 amino acids. Trimming removed 0 bases from V and 0 bases from J, with 5 bases in between. Germline V gene data show CDR1 as KGHSH and CDR2 as LQKENI. TCR beta CDR3 sequences were amplified from RNA transcripts. First-round RT-PCR with HTBI primers amplified the TCR CDR3 region. TCRdb fed the multiplex PCR reads into MiXCR, producing one record per CDR3 protein. This sample carries 250,000 or so distinct CDR3 sequences, roughly 15% of them seen once, and the ten largest clones take more than 30%. This clonotype was observed at least ten times. Its antigen is not known.

J is TRBJ1-2 and V is TRBV18; D not certain. The specimen sequenced was blood. This TCR was recovered from a woman between 50 and 59 years old with Graves' hyperthyroidism that later progressed to Graves' ophthalmopathy. This CDR3 is CASSPPQTNYGYTF. As DNA, the CDR3 is TGTGCCAGCTCACCACCCCAGACTAACTATGGCTACACCTTC.